The rows below give T cell receptor beta chains drawn from one sample of a study of spatial heterogeneity in lung cancer. TCRdb passed the 5' RACE reads through MiXCR, listing each CDR3 protein once. The table lists about 3,600 distinct CDR3 sequences, roughly 15% of them singletons. The specimen was lung tumor tissue, collected at surgery. These receptors all stem from a female donor with early-stage non-small cell lung cancer. The CDR3 runs from the conserved cysteine through the conserved F or W. Clone size is shown for a subset of rows, as once, few, many or a class of expanded clone.

abundance	v_gene	j_gene	CDR3aa
many	TRBV15	TRBJ2-5	CATSRVPDRGLETQYF
medium-sized	TRBV27	TRBJ2-5	CASSLSPGASVETQYF
many	TRBV29-1	TRBJ2-7	CSVLLDGAYEQYF
many	TRBV12-3/TRBV12-4	TRBJ2-5	CASSPAGVEETQYF
NA	TRBV14	TRBJ2-2	CASSQLHNRELFF
large	TRBV7-9	TRBJ2-2	CASSLTSMPTDTGELFF
many	TRBV7-9	TRBJ2-1	CASSLKPGIADYNEQFF
medium-sized	TRBV10-1	TRBJ2-5	CASSEGGPEETQYF
medium-sized	TRBV28	TRBJ1-5	CASSFQDRGRQPQHF
NA	TRBV6-5	TRBJ1-4	CASSTTGWGEKLFF
NA	TRBV7-9	TRBJ1-2	CASSLIGQGLGYTF
many	TRBV7-9	TRBJ1-2	CASSLPEGGYTF
many	TRBV12-5	TRBJ2-7	CASALIRGGPTSYEQYF
many	TRBV28	TRBJ1-5	CASRTLLGGGQPQHF
NA	TRBV5-4	TRBJ2-7	CASSLGQSYEQYF
medium-sized	TRBV5-1	TRBJ2-1	CASSPGDRHNEQFF
large	TRBV28	TRBJ1-5	CASSFVAQRGSSQPQHF
NA	TRBV5-1	TRBJ2-3	CASSSDGRTDTQYF
medium-sized	TRBV7-3	TRBJ2-3	CASSLGGATSTDTQYF
many	TRBV2	TRBJ2-3	CASSSIGDTDTQYF
NA	TRBV7-8	TRBJ2-5	CASSGGGETQYF
medium-sized	TRBV12-3/TRBV12-4	TRBJ2-1	CASSFYGTGAGNEQFF
many	TRBV7-7	TRBJ2-1	CASSLGLAGGPDGNEQFF
NA	TRBV7-2	TRBJ1-1	CASRPGSGQKNTEAFF
medium-sized	TRBV11-2	TRBJ2-2	CASSFHINTGELFF
NA	TRBV28	TRBJ1-2	CASSFRGLGYTF
many	TRBV16	TRBJ1-1	CASSQHDKGNTEAFF
medium-sized	TRBV24-1	TRBJ2-1	CATSDSVGEQFF
medium-sized	TRBV7-2	TRBJ1-1	CASSLSFGNTEAFF
NA	TRBV5-1	TRBJ1-4	CASSDGGDEKLFF
medium-sized	TRBV2	TRBJ1-5	CASSEGWLVQPQHF
NA	TRBV7-6	TRBJ2-7	CASSPRQGSYEQYF
many	TRBV5-4	TRBJ2-2	CASSLGQDTGELFF
medium-sized	TRBV6-6	TRBJ1-6	CASSSGSGNSPLHF
medium-sized	TRBV6-2/TRBV6-3	TRBJ1-4	CASRGGQGPFGGANEKLFF
NA	TRBV7-2	TRBJ1-2	CASSPGAVNYGYTF
NA	TRBV12-3/TRBV12-4	TRBJ1-5	CASRRTGGKGNQPQHF
many	TRBV2	TRBJ2-1	CASGRLAVIEQFF
medium-sized	TRBV29-1	TRBJ1-2	CSVVDGYTF
medium-sized	TRBV5-1	TRBJ1-1	CASSLGSNTEAFF
large	TRBV7-9	TRBJ2-1	CASSLGFGSGYNEQFF
medium-sized	TRBV6-2/TRBV6-3	TRBJ1-3	CASSPWENTIYF
many	TRBV27	TRBJ2-2	CASSWGGREGTGELFF
medium-sized	TRBV5-6	TRBJ2-2	CASSFQTGELFF
medium-sized	TRBV5-4	TRBJ2-3	CASSLSSREGDTQYF
medium-sized	TRBV5-1	TRBJ2-5	CASSFDELLRETQYF
medium-sized	TRBV27	TRBJ1-6	CASSPLDRGYSPLHF
many	TRBV6-5	TRBJ2-7	CASSPRGGASYEQYF
few	TRBV19	TRBJ2-7	CATKITGTGIYEQYF
many	TRBV28	TRBJ1-2	CASSPGQGGVSSGYTF
many	TRBV30	TRBJ2-2	CAWLDRANTGELFF
medium-sized	TRBV6-5	TRBJ1-2	CASRRGTAANYGYTF
many	TRBV7-2	TRBJ1-5	CASSRQTGGAGQPQHF
medium-sized	TRBV18	TRBJ1-1	CASSEGFGNTEAFF
many	TRBV10-3	TRBJ2-2	CATHPTSGDAGELFF
many	TRBV7-2	TRBJ1-1	CASSLGGPGTGTEAFF
few	TRBV15	TRBJ2-7	CATRYLPQGSYEQYF
many	TRBV7-2	TRBJ1-5	CASSSRLGQYNQPQHF
many	TRBV5-1	TRBJ2-1	CASQPELSSYNEQFF
many	TRBV7-9	TRBJ1-1	CASSPTKAGDTEAFF